This T cell receptor beta chain was captured in a study of T cell responses to AZD1222 COVID-19 vaccine. Per the germline V gene, CDR1 is PRHDT and CDR2 is FYEKMQ (reference sequence). Deletions cut 0 bases from V and 7 bases from J, with 9 bases between. The CDR3 totals 13 residues. Profiled with immunoSEQ multiplex PCR; TCRdb holds only in-frame clones, not every one. The profile shows about 140,000 clones, 80% to 95% of them singletons. This chain uses TRBV13 with TRBJ1-2, with a tentative D call TRBD1 (5 bases). The sequencing used peripheral blood, collected on day 0 of AZD1222 vaccination. This sequence was found in an adult in good health. CDR3 in DNA: TGTGCCAGCAGCTTAGGGCAGGGCTCTGGCTACACCTTC. Amino acids: CASSLGQGSGYTF.